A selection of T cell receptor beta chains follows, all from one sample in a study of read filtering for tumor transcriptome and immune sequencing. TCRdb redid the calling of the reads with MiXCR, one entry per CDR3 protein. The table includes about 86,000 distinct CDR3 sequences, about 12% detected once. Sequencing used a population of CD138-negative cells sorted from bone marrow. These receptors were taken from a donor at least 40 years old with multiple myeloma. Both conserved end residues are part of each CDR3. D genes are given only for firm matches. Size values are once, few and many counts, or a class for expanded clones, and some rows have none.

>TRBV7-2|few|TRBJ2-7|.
CASSGLSLQGGVVYEQYF
TGTGCCAGCAGTGGGCTTAGCTTGCAAGGAGGAGTGGTCTACGAGCAGTACTTC
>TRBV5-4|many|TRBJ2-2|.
CASSLEAGSNTGELFF
TGTGCCAGCAGCCTCGAAGCGGGTTCGAACACCGGGGAGCTGTTTTTT
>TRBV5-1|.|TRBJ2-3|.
CASSLEDSSTDTQYF
TGCGCCAGCAGCTTGGAGGACTCCAGCACAGATACGCAGTATTTT
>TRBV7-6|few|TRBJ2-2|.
CASSLDLFPGELFF
TGTGCCAGCAGCTTAGACTTGTTCCCCGGGGAGCTGTTTTTT
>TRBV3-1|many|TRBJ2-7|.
CASSQPDRSYEQYF
TGTGCCAGCAGCCAACCGGACCGGTCCTACGAGCAGTACTTC
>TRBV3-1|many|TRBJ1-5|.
CASSQESGGVGNQPQHF
TGTGCCAGCAGCCAAGAAAGTGGCGGGGTAGGAAATCAGCCCCAGCATTTT
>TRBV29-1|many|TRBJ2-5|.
CSVGSGFKTQYF
TGCAGCGTTGGTTCAGGGTTCAAGACCCAGTACTTC
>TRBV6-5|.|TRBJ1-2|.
CASRTGPNYGYTF
TGTGCCAGCAGAACGGGCCCTAACTATGGCTACACCTTC
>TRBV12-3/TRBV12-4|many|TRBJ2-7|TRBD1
CASRRDRGSYEQYF
TGTGCCAGCAGGAGGGACAGGGGGTCCTACGAGCAGTACTTC
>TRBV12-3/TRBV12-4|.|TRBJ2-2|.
CASSFEWSGELFF
TGTGCCAGCAGTTTCGAATGGTCCGGGGAGCTGTTTTTT
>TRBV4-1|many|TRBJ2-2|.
CASSHPTTGLNTGELFF
TGCGCCAGCAGCCACCCGACTACAGGGTTGAACACCGGGGAGCTGTTTTTT
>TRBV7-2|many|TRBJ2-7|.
CASSLAGSYEQYF
TGTGCCAGCAGTTTAGCTGGATCCTACGAGCAGTACTTC
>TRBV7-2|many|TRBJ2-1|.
CASSLAAAEQFF
TGTGCCAGCAGCTTAGCGGCGGCTGAGCAGTTCTTC
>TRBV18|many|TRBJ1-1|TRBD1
CASSPDRGTGTEAFF
TGTGCCAGCTCCCCGGACAGGGGGACGGGCACTGAAGCTTTCTTT
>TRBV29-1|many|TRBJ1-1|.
CSVLGGLTEAFF
TGCAGCGTTCTGGGAGGGCTCACTGAAGCTTTCTTT
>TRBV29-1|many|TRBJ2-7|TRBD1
CSVSGQGRYEQYF
TGCAGCGTTTCCGGACAGGGCCGCTACGAGCAGTACTTC
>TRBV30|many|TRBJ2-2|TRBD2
CAWSTGTSFSGELFF
TGTGCCTGGAGTACCGGGACTAGCTTTTCTGGGGAGCTGTTTTTT
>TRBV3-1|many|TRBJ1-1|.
CASSQDLGRTEAFF
TGTGCCAGCAGCCAAGATCTGGGGCGCACTGAAGCTTTCTTT
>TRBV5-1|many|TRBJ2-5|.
CASSPGLGQETQYF
TGCGCCAGCAGCCCGGGACTGGGCCAAGAGACCCAGTACTTC
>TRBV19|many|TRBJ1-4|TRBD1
CASRHRGENEKLFF
TGTGCCAGTAGGCACAGGGGGGAAAATGAAAAACTGTTTTTT
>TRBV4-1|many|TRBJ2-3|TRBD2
CASSPTSGRAGVTQYF
TGCGCCAGCAGCCCGACTAGCGGGAGGGCCGGGGTTACGCAGTATTTT
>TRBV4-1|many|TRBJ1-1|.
CASSQTVTYEAFF
TGCGCCAGCAGCCAGACAGTCACCTATGAAGCTTTCTTT
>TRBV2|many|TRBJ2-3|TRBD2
CATLLAGGGDTQYF
TGTGCCACACTACTAGCGGGAGGAGGAGATACGCAGTATTTT
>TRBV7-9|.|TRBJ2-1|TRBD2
CASSPRAGLAGAGNEQFF
TGTGCCAGCAGCCCTAGAGCGGGACTAGCGGGAGCGGGAAATGAGCAGTTCTTC
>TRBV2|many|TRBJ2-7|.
CASSLEGNYEQYF
TGTGCCAGCAGTCTCGAGGGCAACTACGAGCAGTACTTC
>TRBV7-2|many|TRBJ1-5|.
CASGDGNNQPQHF
TGTGCCAGCGGGGATGGAAACAATCAGCCCCAGCATTTT